The 30 T cell receptor beta chains below were found in one sample sequenced in a study of cytomegalovirus exposure and HLA in healthy donors. The PCR made use of 60 Vbeta and 13 Jbeta primers. The protocol was immunoSEQ multiplex PCR, while the TCRdb copy is restricted to in-frame clones and leaves out a portion. The sample has about 170,000 clones, over 70% seen once. The sequenced material came from PBMCs. All receptors derive from a female donor in good health and CMV-seronegative.

This sequence joins TRBV4-3 and TRBJ1-1; D unresolved. The germline CDR1 and CDR2 sequences are LGHNA and YSLEER. The CDR3 covers 13 residues. The V end lost 4 bases, the J end lost 1 base, and 7 bases lay between the germline ends. The CDR3 is CASSLNGNTEAFF. DNA of the CDR3: TGCGCCAGCAGCCTAAACGGGAACACTGAAGCTTTCTTT.

This sequence joins TRBV19 and TRBJ2-7; 10 bases agree with TRBD2. V lost 7 bases and J lost 0; bases outside the gene matches: 3. CDR3 length: 14 amino acids. Germline V gene data show CDR1 as LNHDA and CDR2 as SQIVND (reference sequence). For the CDR3, the DNA is TGTGCCAGTACCCCTAGCGGGGGCTCCTACGAGCAGTACTTC. It translates to CASTPSGGSYEQYF. Filled out from reference TRBV19 and TRBJ2-7, the complete variable domain reads DGGITQSPKYLFRKEGQNVTLSCEQNLNHDAMYWYRQDPGQGLRLIYYSQIVNDFQKGDIAEGYSVSREKKESFPLTVTSAQKNPTAFYLCASTPSGGSYEQYFGPGTRLTVT.

The chain joins TRBV19 to TRBJ1-2; 7 nucleotides align to TRBD1. J was trimmed by 4 bases and V by 8 bases; bases with no gene match: 16. Germline CDR1 is LNHDA and CDR2 is SQIVND (reference sequence). This CDR3 has 16 residues. The chain's CDR3 is CASLRGGQRAPYGYTF. The CDR3 nucleotides read TGTGCCAGTCTTAGAGGGGGACAGAGGGCCCCCTATGGCTACACCTTC. Filled out from reference TRBV19 and TRBJ1-2, the complete variable domain reads DGGITQSPKYLFRKEGQNVTLSCEQNLNHDAMYWYRQDPGQGLRLIYYSQIVNDFQKGDIAEGYSVSREKKESFPLTVTSAQKNPTAFYLCASLRGGQRAPYGYTFGSGTRLTVV.

This clone was seen only a few times. The gene calls are TRBV14 and TRBJ2-3; D is unresolved. The CDR3 covers 14 residues. Germline lookup yields CDR1 SGHDN and CDR2 FVKESK. The germline V and J ends were trimmed by 0 bases and 0 bases, with 4 bases remaining between them. This CDR3 reads CASSQDGSTDTQYF. The CDR3 DNA reads TGTGCCAGCAGCCAAGATGGCAGCACAGATACGCAGTATTTT.

This chain links TRBV19 with TRBJ2-1; 11 bases are a match to TRBD2. Germline CDR1 is LNHDA and CDR2 is SQIVND (reference sequence). The CDR3 consists of 16 residues. The J segment lost 3 bases and the V segment lost 8 bases, leaving 9 bases of the junction unmatched. The CDR3 DNA reads TGTGCCAGTTCAAGCCCCGGGACTAGCGGCTACAATGAGCAGTTCTTC. This sequence encodes CASSSPGTSGYNEQFF.

CDR3 nucleotides: TGTGCCAGTAGTATTAGGGGACAACCCTACGAGCAGTACTTC. Translation: CASSIRGQPYEQYF. J is TRBJ2-7 and V is TRBV19; a weak D match, TRBD1 (6 bases). V was cut by 3 bases and J by 2 bases, with 11 bases left in between. The CDR3 totals 14 residues. The germline CDR1 and CDR2 sequences are LNHDA and SQIVND (reference sequence). Supplemented by reference TRBV19 and TRBJ2-7, the full variable domain reads DGGITQSPKYLFRKEGQNVTLSCEQNLNHDAMYWYRQDPGQGLRLIYYSQIVNDFQKGDIAEGYSVSREKKESFPLTVTSAQKNPTAFYLCASSIRGQPYEQYFGPGTRLTVT.

The rearrangement links TRBV7-2 to TRBJ2-7, with D possibly being TRBD1 (6 bases). The germline V gene has CDR1 SGHTA and CDR2 FQGNSA. The CDR3 runs 14 residues. Trimming stripped 5 bases from V and 3 bases from J, with 14 bases between. The CDR3 DNA is TGTGCCAGCAGCCCCACAGGGATCAGCTACGAGCAGTACTTC. As protein: CASSPTGISYEQYF.

This clone was counted a single time. The chain is built from TRBV28 and TRBJ2-7; TRBD1 matches at 8 bases. With 7 bases clipped from V and 6 bases from J, the junction kept 14 bases outside the gene matches. The CDR3 runs 15 residues. CDR1 and CDR2 from the germline V gene are MDHEN and SYDVKM. CDR3 residues: CASKRQGAGGSEQYF. The CDR3 DNA reads TGTGCCAGCAAGAGGCAGGGGGCAGGAGGTAGCGAGCAGTACTTC.

The rearrangement links TRBV7-9 to TRBJ2-7; D call uncertain. Germline lookup yields CDR1 SEHNR and CDR2 FQNEAQ (reference sequence). The CDR3 runs 11 residues. Trimming took off 5 bases at V and 2 bases at J, with 4 bases between the two ends. CDR3 sequence (DNA): TGTGCCAGCAGCGCGACCTACGAGCAGTACTTC. It encodes CASSATYEQYF.

J is TRBJ2-5 and V is TRBV15, with a possible D match to TRBD1 (5 bases). The end of the DNA fits TRBJ2-7 better, so the J call may be wrong. The CDR3 is 16 residues long. CDR1 is LNHNV and CDR2 is YYDKDF in the germline V gene (reference sequence). The CDR3 spells CATSRDLDTLSYEQYF. The DNA of the CDR3 is TGTGCCACCAGCAGAGATTTGGACACCCTCTCCTACGAGCAGTACTTC.

J is TRBJ2-5 and V is TRBV5-1, with 12 bases matching TRBD2. Germline V gene data show CDR1 as SGHRS and CDR2 as YFSETQ. The CDR3 loop spans 16 amino acids. The V and J ends lost 2 bases and 1 base, in that order; junction bases with no gene match: 3. The CDR3: CASSFTSGGPQETQYF. In DNA form, the CDR3 reads TGCGCCAGCAGCTTCACTAGCGGGGGGCCCCAAGAGACCCAGTACTTC.

DNA for the CDR3: TGCGCCAGCAGTGCTAGCGGGGAGACCCAGTACTTC. It codes for CASSASGETQYF. The chain joins TRBV10-2 to TRBJ2-5, with 8 bases lining up with TRBD2. Trimming removed 4 bases from V and 5 bases from J; junction bases left unmatched: 0. CDR1 is WSHSY, CDR2 SAAADI, per germline. CDR3 length: 12 amino acids.

V gene TRBV6-1 combines with J gene TRBJ2-1, with TRBD2 matching over 10 bases. CDR1 is MNHNS, CDR2 SASEGT, per germline. This CDR3 has 16 residues. With V trimmed by 0 bases and J by 6 bases, 5 bases remained unmatched. The CDR3 DNA reads TGTGCCAGCAGTGAAGCGTGGCTAGCGGGGGCCAATGAGCAGTTCTTC. Translated: CASSEAWLAGANEQFF.

This clone appeared a few times. The chain links TRBV7-9 to TRBJ2-1; TRBD2 matches at 10 bases. Germline CDR1 SEHNR, CDR2 FQNEAQ (reference sequence). The V gene end was trimmed by 0 bases and the J gene end by 6 bases; junction bases not matched to a gene: 2. The CDR3 length is 15 residues. The CDR3 reads CASSLALAGSNEQFF. As DNA, the CDR3 is TGTGCCAGCAGCTTAGCACTAGCGGGAAGCAATGAGCAGTTCTTC.

This clone has only a few counts. The chain couples TRBV27 to TRBJ2-3, with 11 bases fitting TRBD2. Germline CDR1 and CDR2: MNHEY and SMNVEV (reference sequence). With V trimmed by 3 bases and J by 6 bases, 2 bases remained unmatched. The CDR3 has 14 residues. The CDR3 loop is CASSFSGGEDTQYF. DNA for the CDR3: TGTGCCAGCAGTTTTAGCGGGGGGGAGGATACGCAGTATTTT.

The chain links TRBV4-1 to TRBJ2-2; TRBD2 matches at 12 bases. The CDR3 is 20 residues long. V lost 0 bases and J lost 2; bases outside the gene matches: 10. The germline gives CDR1 MGHRA, CDR2 YSYEKL. The CDR3 here is CASSQEGSLAGGPNTGELFF. CDR3 nucleotide sequence: TGCGCCAGCAGCCAAGAAGGATCACTAGCGGGAGGACCTAACACCGGGGAGCTGTTTTTT.

The chain is built from TRBV29-1 and TRBJ1-4; D call uncertain. The CDR3 is 14 residues long. Germline CDR1 SQVTM, CDR2 ANQGSEA. Between the trimmed V and J ends, which lost 0 bases and 5 bases, there was a span of 10 bases. CDR3 in amino acids: CSVEEGSSNEKLFF. CDR3 DNA: TGCAGCGTTGAAGAGGGCAGTTCGAATGAAAAACTGTTTTTT.

This clone was found a few times. CDR3 sequence reads: CSAGGGDEQYF. The CDR3 region has the DNA TGCAGTGCAGGAGGTGGGGACGAGCAGTACTTC. V gene TRBV20-1 combines with J gene TRBJ2-7, with D possibly being TRBD2 (5 bases). CDR3 length equals 11 residues. V dropped 6 bases and J dropped 5 bases, with 11 bases sitting between them. From germline, CDR1 is DFQATT and CDR2 SNEGSKA (reference sequence).

The chain employs TRBV5-1 and TRBJ2-5, with a possible D match to TRBD1 (5 bases). Germline V gene lookup returns CDR1 SGHRS and CDR2 YFSETQ. Trimming stripped 2 bases from V and 5 bases from J, with 19 bases between. There are 16 residues in the CDR3. CDR3 region: CASSFPPDTLRETQYF. The CDR3 nucleotides are TGCGCCAGCAGCTTTCCCCCGGACACCCTAAGGGAGACCCAGTACTTC.

This clone was found a few times. This sequence joins TRBV5-1 and TRBJ2-1; 7 nucleotides match TRBD1. Germline V CDR1 and CDR2: SGHRS, YFSETQ. The junction had 8 bases not matched to a gene; V was cut back by 4 bases and J by 7 bases. This CDR3 has 14 amino acids. In DNA, the CDR3 is TGCGCCAGCAGCCCAGCGGACAGGTGGAATGAGCAGTTCTTC. It translates to CASSPADRWNEQFF.

This CDR3 reads CASSSSTGGHEKLFF. The CDR3 DNA sequence: TGTGCCAGCAGCTCTTCGACAGGGGGTCATGAAAAACTGTTTTTT. The rearrangement links TRBV7-9 to TRBJ1-4, with 9 nucleotides matching TRBD1. This CDR3 region has 15 residues. J gave up 6 bases and V 4 bases, and 6 bases lay outside the gene matches. Germline V gives CDR1 SEHNR, CDR2 FQNEAQ (reference sequence).

This chain uses TRBV7-9 with TRBJ2-7; 7 nucleotides match TRBD1. The CDR3 is made up of 12 amino acids. V dropped 4 bases and J dropped 6; count of bases not matched to a gene: 3. Germline V gene lookup returns CDR1 SEHNR and CDR2 FQNEAQ (reference sequence). The CDR3 DNA reads as TGTGCCAGCAGCTCTACAGGGGCCGAGCAGTACTTC. Translating it yields CASSSTGAEQYF.

V is TRBV9 and J is TRBJ2-1; 10 nucleotides align to TRBD2. Germline V CDR1 and CDR2: SGDLS, YYNGEE. The CDR3 is made up of 14 amino acids. V dropped 2 bases and J dropped 4; count of bases not matched to a gene: 0. CDR3 sequence (DNA): TGTGCCAGCAGCGTGACTAGCGGGTACAATGAGCAGTTCTTC. This translates into CASSVTSGYNEQFF.

The V gene is TRBV15, the J gene TRBJ2-6; weak D call: TRBD2 (6 bases). The CDR3 is made up of 17 amino acids. The germline V gene encodes CDR1 LNHNV and CDR2 YYDKDF (reference sequence). Trimming left V 5 bases short and J 0 bases short, with 14 bases between. CDR3 in amino acids: CATSQRAAPSGANVLTF. Written as DNA, the CDR3 is TGTGCCACCAGCCAGCGGGCAGCTCCCTCTGGGGCCAACGTCCTGACTTTC.

The CDR3 nucleotides are TGCGCCAGCAGTGAGTCCCCCGTCACTGAAGCTTTCTTT. Protein: CASSESPVTEAFF. The chain uses TRBV10-2 and TRBJ1-1; D call uncertain. Deletions cut 0 bases from V and 4 bases from J, with 6 bases between. The CDR3 is 13 residues long. Looked up from germline, CDR1 is WSHSY and CDR2 is SAAADI.

The chain couples TRBV9 to TRBJ2-3; 11 nucleotides match TRBD2. With 5 bases clipped from V and 1 base from J, the junction kept 12 bases outside the gene matches. The length of the CDR3 is 18 residues. Germline V gene sequence: CDR1 SGDLS, CDR2 YYNGEE. The CDR3 loop is CASSTLAGVRPGTDTQYF. The CDR3 DNA sequence: TGTGCCAGCAGTACACTAGCGGGGGTACGACCTGGCACAGATACGCAGTATTTT.

V and J are TRBV7-3 and TRBJ2-1, with 12 bases aligning to TRBD2. V trimming: 5 bases; J trimming: 7 bases; junction bases outside the gene matches: 12. This CDR3 has 17 residues. CDR1 and CDR2 (germline): SGHTA, FQGTGA. The CDR3 DNA reads TGTGCCAGCAGCCCCATAGCGCTAGCGGGGGGGATTAATGAGCAGTTCTTC. It yields the protein CASSPIALAGGINEQFF.

DNA for the CDR3: TGTGCCAGCAGTTCCTTCGGGACACCACCCTACGAGCAGTACTTC. It translates to CASSSFGTPPYEQYF. The J gene is TRBJ2-7, the V gene TRBV6-5, with a possible D match to TRBD1 (6 bases). Germline V lookup: CDR1 MNHEY, CDR2 SVGAGI. The CDR3 is 15 residues long. Trimming left V 4 bases short and J 2 bases short, with 15 bases between.

The chain recombines TRBV11-2 with TRBJ1-4; D is perhaps TRBD1 (5 bases). The V gene lost 1 base and the J gene lost 8 bases, with 14 bases spanning the gap. Germline CDR1 is SGHAT and CDR2 is FQNNGV. This CDR3 spans 15 amino acids. Written as DNA, the CDR3 is TGTGCCAGCAGCTTAGGAGACCGGGACTCGGAAAAACTGTTTTTT. This codes for CASSLGDRDSEKLFF.

The chain has TRBV7-9 and TRBJ2-5; tentative D call: TRBD2 (5 bases). The germline V and J ends were trimmed by 6 bases and 5 bases, with 10 bases remaining between them. The CDR3 is 12 residues long. Germline V gene sequence: CDR1 SEHNR, CDR2 FQNEAQ (reference sequence). The CDR3: CASRSGGETQYF. CDR3 nucleotide sequence: TGTGCCAGCAGGAGCGGTGGGGAGACCCAGTACTTC.